The clone carrying this TCR beta chain was counted at least ten times. The sample is drawn from a study of regulatory T cells in long-lasting Graves disease. Stated time point: persistent/refractory GD, antithyroid drugs over 5 years with positive TRAb. The TCR library used RNA extracted from PBMCs. iRepertoire HTBI primers and Arm-PCR of CDR3 regions built TCR beta libraries. TCRdb recomputed calls from the multiplex PCR reads with MiXCR, one row per CDR3 protein. The table has 310,000 or so distinct CDR3 sequences, 15% to 20% seen once. J was trimmed by 7 bases and V by 6 bases; bases with no gene match: 13. CDR1 MDHEN and CDR2 SYDVKM come from the germline V gene. The CDR3 runs 16 residues.

This TCR was recovered from a female donor with Graves disease. The J gene is TRBJ1-5, the V gene TRBV28, with TRBD1 matching over 9 bases. Sequencing used peripheral blood mononuclear cells (PBMCs), obtained when the disease was refractory, from a patient treated with antithyroid drugs. The CDR3 DNA is TGTGCCAGCAGGAAGACCGGGACAGGGTTAAGCCAGCCCCAGCATTTT. Protein sequence: CASRKTGTGLSQPQHF.